This TCR beta chain was observed in a study of cytomegalovirus exposure and HLA in healthy donors. Study as a whole: Out of a few hundred genotyped donors, about 76% belonged to the Caucasian-associated ancestry cluster.

Overall study findings and caveats: TCR beta sequences reportedly predicted most subjects' HLA-A and HLA-B alleles accurately.

There are 14 residues in the CDR3. V dropped 4 bases and J dropped 1 base, with 5 bases sitting between them. In germline, CDR1 is MNHEY, CDR2 SMNVEV (reference sequence). Despite likely unrecorded immune exposures, the donors were nominally healthy at the time of sampling. The PCR was carried out with 60 Vbeta primers and 13 Jbeta primers. Libraries were prepared by immunoSEQ multiplex PCR; TCRdb keeps only in-frame clonotypes and omits some of them. The sample has approximately 210,000 clones; around 73% are singletons. Note on this clone: Its antigen remains unidentified.

The receptor was isolated from a woman in her 30s in good health and CMV-seropositive. The sequenced sample was PBMCs. V gene TRBV27 combines with J gene TRBJ1-6; no reliable D call. The CDR3 sequence: CASSSQSYNSPLHF. For the CDR3, the DNA is TGTGCCAGCAGTTCACAATCCTATAATTCACCCCTCCACTTT.